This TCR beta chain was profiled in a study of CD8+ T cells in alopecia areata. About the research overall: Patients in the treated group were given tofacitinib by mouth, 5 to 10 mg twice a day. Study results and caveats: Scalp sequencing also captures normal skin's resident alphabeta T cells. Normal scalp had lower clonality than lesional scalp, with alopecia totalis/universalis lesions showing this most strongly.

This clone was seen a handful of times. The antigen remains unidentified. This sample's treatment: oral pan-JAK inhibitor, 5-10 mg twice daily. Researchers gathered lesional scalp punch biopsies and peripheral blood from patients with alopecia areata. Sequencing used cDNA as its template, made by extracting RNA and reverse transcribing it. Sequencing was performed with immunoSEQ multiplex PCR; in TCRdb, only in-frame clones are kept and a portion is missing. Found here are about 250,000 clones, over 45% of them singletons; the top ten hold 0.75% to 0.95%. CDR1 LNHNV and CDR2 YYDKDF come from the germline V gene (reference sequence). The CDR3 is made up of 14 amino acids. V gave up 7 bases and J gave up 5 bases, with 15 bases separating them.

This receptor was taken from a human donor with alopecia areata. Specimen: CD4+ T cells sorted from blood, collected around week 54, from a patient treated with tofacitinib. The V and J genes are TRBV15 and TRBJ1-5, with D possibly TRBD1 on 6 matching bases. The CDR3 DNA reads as TGTGCCACCACATGGGGGCCGAATGATCAGCCCCAGCATTTT. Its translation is CATTWGPNDQPQHF.